The T cell receptor (beta chain) described here comes from a study of blood T cell repertoires in COVID-19. The overall study: COVID-19 samples, acute and convalescent, were from the United States, Italy and Spain.

Original processing methods: Estimation of nucleated cell counts was performed using reference gene primer amplification. The repertoire was sequenced with immunoSEQ multiplex PCR; TCRdb's copy has only in-frame clones and lacks some. The V and J calls and clone size come from that table; D and trimming were worked out from the DNA. The sample contains 150,000 to 200,000 clones, roughly 80% of which appear only once. V shed 4 bases and J 2 bases; nucleotides not matched to a gene: 5. The CDR3 spans 16 residues. The germline V gene encodes CDR1 MNHEY and CDR2 SVGEGT. Participant-given clinical history determined each cohort assignment. Cohort 3 donors counted as recovered after two negative PCRs, clearance, or resolved symptoms.

Source material: PBMCs or T cells enriched from blood (not recorded which). The chain combines TRBV6-2 or TRBV6-3 with TRBJ2-1, with 10 bases that match TRBD1. This receptor was identified in a man aged 50 to 59 who had recovered from COVID-19. CDR3 in amino acids: CASSSRTGGTYNEQFF. CDR3 bases: TGTGCCAGCAGTTCGCGGACAGGGGGGACCTACAATGAGCAGTTCTTC.